This T cell receptor beta chain stems from a study of vaccination effects on CD4 cells after COVID-19. The wider study: The participants, recipients of two vaccine doses, got either BNT162b2 or mRNA-1273. Broader study findings: Convalescent patients in the study were few, and early post-infection timepoints were absent.

Trimming removed 5 bases from V and 1 base from J, with 8 bases in between. The CDR3 is 13 amino acids. Germline CDR1 MGHDK, CDR2 SYGVNS. Assay used: immunoSEQ multiplex PCR; TCRdb lists only in-frame clones, some missing. The data hold tens of thousands of clones, with 60% to 80% observed a single time. Turning to this clone: Its antigen is not known.

Antigen-specific CD4+ T cells were expanded (with viral peptide pools) by the ViraFEST assay ahead of sequencing. Once cultured for more than nine days, the cells underwent separation to obtain CD4+ T cells. Nobody among the vaccine recipients had prior SARS-CoV-2 infection (nucleocapsid antibodies were negative). Wells of a few million PBMC each were grown with 8.5 to 10 IU/ml IL-2 and about 9.7 ug/ml peptides. This chain connects TRBV25-1 to TRBJ1-1, with no clear D. The receptor was isolated from a human donor who received a COVID-19 vaccine. This specimen was CD4+ T cells from PBMCs cultured with HCoV-NL63 spike peptides, taken before COVID-19 vaccination. CDR3 in DNA: TGTGCCAGCAGTTGGAATCGGAACACTGAAGCTTTCTTT. Protein: CASSWNRNTEAFF.